One and the same sample provided the 25 T cell receptor beta chains below, sequenced in a study of blood T cell repertoires in COVID-19. Only in-frame clones appear in the TCRdb table, and some are missing; sequencing was by immunoSEQ multiplex PCR. The sample yields fewer than 60,000 clones, about 83% seen once. Input material: peripheral blood. The receptors were sampled from a man in his 70s with active COVID-19.

The V and J genes are TRBV7-2 and TRBJ2-7; 8 bases are shared with TRBD1. Germline V lookup: CDR1 SGHTA, CDR2 FQGNSA. The CDR3 extends over 14 amino acids. Trimming cost V 5 bases and J 6 bases; bases outside gene matches: 9. This chain's CDR3 is CASSLDRGGREQYF. DNA for the CDR3: TGTGCCAGCAGCCTCGACAGGGGTGGGCGCGAGCAGTACTTC.

The rearrangement links TRBV2 to TRBJ2-1, with 10 bases lining up with TRBD2. V dropped 4 bases and J dropped 9; count of bases not matched to a gene: 9. The CDR3 runs to 15 residues. CDR1 SNHLY and CDR2 FYNNEI come from the germline V gene. Written as DNA, the CDR3 is TGTGCCAGCAGTGTGGCTAGCGGGGGAGGTGGTGAGCAGTTCTTC. Translation: CASSVASGGGGEQFF.

The rearrangement joins TRBV24-1 to TRBJ2-7; D is perhaps TRBD2 (5 bases). The CDR3 contains 13 residues. CDR1 and CDR2 (germline): KGHDR, SFDVKD. V gave up 0 bases and J gave up 5 bases, with 7 bases separating them. The CDR3 region has the DNA TGTGCCACCAGTGATTTGCTGGGAGACGAGCAGTACTTC. As protein: CATSDLLGDEQYF.

This chain connects TRBV7-2 to TRBJ2-5, with 8 bases identical to TRBD1. The CDR3 runs 13 residues. Per the germline V gene, CDR1 is SGHTA and CDR2 is FQGNSA. Trimming took 6 bases from V and 3 from J; bases not matched to a gene: 3. The CDR3 DNA sequence: TGTGCCAGCAGGGGACAGGCCGAAGAGACCCAGTACTTC. Translated, it gives CASRGQAEETQYF.

This chain links TRBV14 with TRBJ2-5, with TRBD2 as a possible D gene (6 bases). Germline V lookup: CDR1 SGHDN, CDR2 FVKESK. V shed 0 bases and J shed 6 bases, with 11 bases lying between them. The CDR3 is 14 residues long. The CDR3 DNA reads as TGTGCCAGCAGCCAAGATCGGGGGATCCAGACCCAGTACTTC. It encodes CASSQDRGIQTQYF. The complete variable domain, with remaining parts taken from reference TRBV14 and TRBJ2-5, reads EAGVTQFPSHSVIEKGQTVTLRCDPISGHDNLYWYRRVMGKEIKFLLHFVKESKQDESGMPNNRFLAERTGGTYSTLKVQPAELEDSGVYFCASSQDRGIQTQYFGPGTRLLVL.

V is TRBV28 and J is TRBJ1-5, with 7 bases matching TRBD1. CDR1 is MDHEN and CDR2 is SYDVKM in the germline V gene. The CDR3 totals 15 residues. Trimming took 6 bases from V and 7 from J; bases not matched to a gene: 12. The CDR3 DNA follows: TGTGCCAGCAGGCGACAGGGAAACGTCAGACAGCCCCAGCATTTT. Translated: CASRRQGNVRQPQHF.

The chain uses TRBV4-1 and TRBJ2-1; 8 bases line up with TRBD1. The CDR3 sequence is 15 residues long. Germline CDR1 reads MGHRA; CDR2 reads YSYEKL. With 0 bases clipped from V and 4 bases from J, the junction kept 2 bases outside the gene matches. CDR3 sequence (DNA): TGCGCCAGCAGCCAAGAAGGGACAGGTTACAATGAGCAGTTCTTC. Residues: CASSQEGTGYNEQFF.

The sample holds a few counts of this clone. This rearrangement joins TRBV5-5 to TRBJ2-3; D is perhaps TRBD2 (6 bases). V was clipped by 0 bases and J by 2 bases, with 13 bases between them. CDR1 SGHKS and CDR2 YYEKEE come from the germline V gene (reference sequence). This CDR3 contains 16 residues. The CDR3 nucleotides are TGTGCCAGCAGCTTGGAGGGGCGGGGACTCACAGATACGCAGTATTTT. Translating gives CASSLEGRGLTDTQYF.

This sequence joins TRBV30 and TRBJ1-1; 7 bases agree with TRBD1. V shed 5 bases, J shed 4 bases, and the junction held 10 bases outside the gene matches. This CDR3 has 14 amino acids. Germline-derived CDR1 and CDR2 are GTSNPN and SVGIG (reference sequence). The CDR3 spells CAWDAIGGGTEAFF. Here the CDR3 DNA reads TGTGCCTGGGACGCGATAGGGGGCGGCACTGAAGCTTTCTTT.

J is TRBJ2-5 and V is TRBV15; 9 bases match TRBD2. With V trimmed by 3 bases and J by 2 bases, 4 bases remained unmatched. The CDR3 totals 15 residues. CDR1 LNHNV and CDR2 YYDKDF come from the germline V gene (reference sequence). The CDR3 DNA reads as TGTGCCACCAGCAGGACTAGCGGAGAACAAGAGACCCAGTACTTC. Amino acid sequence: CATSRTSGEQETQYF.

The chain links TRBV6-4 to TRBJ1-6; D not resolved. The germline gives CDR1 MRHNA, CDR2 SNTAGT. V lost 5 bases and J 12 bases, leaving 5 bases between the germline ends. The CDR3 sequence is 10 residues long. This chain's CDR3 is CASSPGPLHF. The CDR3 DNA reads as TGTGCCAGCAGTCCGGGACCCCTCCACTTT.

This chain's CDR3 is CASSLGGEYQETQYF. The CDR3 region has the DNA TGTGCCAGCAGCTTAGGCGGGGAGTACCAAGAGACCCAGTACTTC. The chain combines TRBV7-9 with TRBJ2-5; possible D gene TRBD2, 6 bases. The CDR3 is 15 residues long. CDR1 is SEHNR, CDR2 FQNEAQ, per germline (reference sequence). The V end lost 1 base, the J end lost 0 bases, and 9 bases lay between the germline ends.

This clone has only one observation. V usage is TRBV30 and J usage is TRBJ2-5; 9 nucleotides line up with TRBD1. The V gene's germline CDR1 is GTSNPN and CDR2 SVGIG (reference sequence). V lost 3 bases and J lost 5; bases outside the gene matches: 7. The CDR3 is 14 residues long. The CDR3, as DNA: TGTGCCTGGAGAAAAACAGGGGGCTGGGAGACCCAGTACTTC. Translation: CAWRKTGGWETQYF.

V usage is TRBV2 and J usage is TRBJ2-5; D is ambiguous. Germline V gives CDR1 SNHLY, CDR2 FYNNEI. Between the trimmed V and J ends, which lost 4 bases and 0 bases, there was a span of 9 bases. The CDR3 loop spans 14 amino acids. The CDR3 DNA reads TGTGCCAGCAGTGGGGCGTTGTACCAAGAGACCCAGTACTTC. Translation: CASSGALYQETQYF.

The chain recombines TRBV19 with TRBJ2-1; 13 bases line up with TRBD2. The CDR3 is 15 residues long. CDR1 and CDR2 (germline): LNHDA, SQIVND (reference sequence). The trim removed 4 bases at V and 8 bases at J, leaving 5 bases unmatched. In DNA, the CDR3 is TGTGCCAGTAGTAGTCGACTAGCGGGGGGCCATGAGCAGTTCTTC. It specifies CASSSRLAGGHEQFF.

This clone occurred once. This rearrangement joins TRBV9 to TRBJ2-2; 7 nucleotides align to TRBD1. V shed 4 bases and J 1 base; nucleotides not matched to a gene: 13. This CDR3 is 18 amino acids long. Germline CDR1 is SGDLS and CDR2 is YYNGEE. Here the CDR3 DNA reads TGTGCCAGCAGCCTTCGGGAAGGGGGCGGAGGGAACACCGGGGAGCTGTTTTTT. Translation: CASSLREGGGGNTGELFF.

This chain links TRBV28 with TRBJ2-7, with D possibly being TRBD2 (6 bases). The CDR3 loop spans 16 amino acids. In germline, CDR1 is MDHEN, CDR2 SYDVKM. Deletions cut 6 bases from V and 5 bases from J, with 23 bases between. CDR3 DNA sequence: TGTGCCAGCAGCCGAGGGGCCGGGACTCCGCGCAACGAGCAGTACTTC. It is translated as CASSRGAGTPRNEQYF. The complete variable domain, with remaining parts taken from reference TRBV28 and TRBJ2-7, reads DVKVTQSSRYLVKRTGEKVFLECVQDMDHENMFWYRQDPGLGLRLIYFSYDVKMKEKGDIPEGYSVSREKKERFSLILESASTNQTSMYLCASSRGAGTPRNEQYFGPGTRLTVT.

Here the CDR3 reads CASSLSWGPTNEKLFF. The CDR3 DNA reads as TGTGCCAGCAGCTTATCGTGGGGGCCAACTAATGAAAAACTGTTTTTT. The chain is built from TRBV7-6 and TRBJ1-4; TRBD1 is a possible D gene (6 bases). Deletions cut 2 bases from V and 0 bases from J, with 10 bases between. This CDR3 region has 16 residues. Germline CDR1 SGHVS, CDR2 FNYEAQ.

V usage is TRBV7-2 and J usage is TRBJ1-5; D unclear. Germline CDR1 SGHTA, CDR2 FQGNSA. The CDR3 is made up of 13 amino acids. The V end was cut by 0 bases, the J end by 7 bases, with 7 bases between. CDR3 region: CASSLARKQPQHF. CDR3 nucleotide sequence: TGTGCCAGCAGCTTAGCGAGGAAGCAGCCCCAGCATTTT.

This CDR3 reads CASSLAGTTRYTQYF. In nucleotides, the CDR3 is TGCGCCAGCAGCTTGGCTGGGACTACCCGATATACGCAGTATTTT. The chain couples TRBV5-1 to TRBJ2-3, with TRBD2 matching 7 bases. Germline CDR1 SGHRS, CDR2 YFSETQ. The CDR3 is made up of 15 amino acids. V was pared by 0 bases and J by 7 bases, with 8 bases of the junction left unmatched.

J is TRBJ1-1 and V is TRBV5-3; 7 positions match TRBD1. TRBV5-3 is an open reading frame, and its role is uncertain. The J segment lost 3 bases and the V segment lost 6 bases, leaving 5 bases of the junction unmatched. This CDR3 is built from 13 residues. In DNA form, the CDR3 reads TGTGCCAGAAACAGGGGTGAAGACACTGAAGCTTTCTTT. It codes for CARNRGEDTEAFF.

The J gene is TRBJ1-2, the V gene TRBV9; TRBD1 matches at 8 bases. Per the germline V gene, CDR1 is SGDLS and CDR2 is YYNGEE. The CDR3 loop spans 14 amino acids. J lost 8 bases, V lost 4 bases, and 10 bases had no gene match. CDR3 sequence: CASSPTPDRAGYTF. The CDR3 DNA is TGTGCCAGCAGCCCCACTCCGGACAGGGCGGGCTACACCTTC.

The genes are TRBV5-4 and TRBJ2-1; 8 bases match TRBD2. V was pared by 3 bases and J by 8 bases, with 4 bases of the junction left unmatched. The V gene's germline CDR1 is SGHNT and CDR2 YYREEE (reference sequence). The CDR3 runs to 13 residues. CDR3 nucleotide sequence: TGTGCCAGCAGCTACTTAGCGGGGTATGAGCAGTTCTTC. Protein sequence: CASSYLAGYEQFF. The full variable domain, its missing parts supplied by reference TRBV5-4 and TRBJ2-1, is ETGVTQSPTHLIKTRGQQVTLRCSSQSGHNTVSWYQQALGQGPQFIFQYYREEENGRGNFPPRFSGLQFPNYSSELNVNALELDDSALYLCASSYLAGYEQFFGPGTRLTVL.

The CDR3 region has the DNA TGTGCCAGCTCACCGGCTGACAGGGCTCAGCCCCAGCATTTT. Translation gives CASSPADRAQPQHF. The chain carries TRBV18 and TRBJ1-5; 7 bases are shared with TRBD1. The CDR3 length is 14 residues. After removal of 3 bases from V and 6 bases from J, the junction contained 5 bases not matched to a gene. CDR1 is KGHSH, CDR2 LQKENI, per germline.

V usage is TRBV7-2 and J usage is TRBJ1-2; 8 nucleotides match TRBD1. The V gene end was trimmed by 7 bases and the J gene end by 3 bases; junction bases not matched to a gene: 4. This CDR3 contains 13 residues. Germline V CDR1 and CDR2: SGHTA, FQGNSA. This chain's CDR3 is CASKLQGDYGYTF. As DNA, the CDR3 is TGTGCCAGCAAACTACAGGGGGACTATGGCTACACCTTC.